This T cell receptor beta chain stems from a study of cytomegalovirus exposure and HLA in healthy donors. Germline lookup yields CDR1 SQVTM and CDR2 ANQGSEA. This CDR3 is 12 amino acids long. V lost 4 bases and J lost 2, with 8 bases in between. Generated by immunoSEQ multiplex PCR, the TCRdb table keeps only in-frame clones and is missing some. The table has over 120,000 clones, around 90% seen once. Study results and caveats: 150 or so TCR beta chains were listed as cytomegalovirus-associated.

Of note for this clone: Its antigen is currently unknown.

What was sequenced was PBMCs. This chain links TRBV29-1 with TRBJ1-1; D is perhaps TRBD1 (5 bases). The source of this sequence is a man aged 18 to 30 in good health and CMV-seropositive. The CDR3 nucleotides read TGCAGCGTTGGGGGGGGAAACACTGAAGCTTTCTTT. Translating gives CSVGGGNTEAFF.